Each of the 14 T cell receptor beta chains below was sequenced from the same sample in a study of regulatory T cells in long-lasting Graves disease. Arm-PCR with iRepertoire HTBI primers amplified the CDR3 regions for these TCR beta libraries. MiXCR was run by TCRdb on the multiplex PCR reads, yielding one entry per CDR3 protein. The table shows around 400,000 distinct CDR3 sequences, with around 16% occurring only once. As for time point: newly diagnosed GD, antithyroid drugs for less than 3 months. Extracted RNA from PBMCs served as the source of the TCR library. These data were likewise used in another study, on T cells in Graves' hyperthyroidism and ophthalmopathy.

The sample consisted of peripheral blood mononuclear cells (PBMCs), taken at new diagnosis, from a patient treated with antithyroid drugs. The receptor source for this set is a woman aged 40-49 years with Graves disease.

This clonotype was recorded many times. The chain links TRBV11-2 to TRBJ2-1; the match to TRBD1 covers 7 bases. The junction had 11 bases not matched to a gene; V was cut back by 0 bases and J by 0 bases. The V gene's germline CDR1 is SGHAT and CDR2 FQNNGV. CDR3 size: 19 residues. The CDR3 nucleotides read TGTGCCAGCAGCTTAGATTCCCTCGGGACAGACTTCTCCTACAATGAGCAGTTCTTC. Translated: CASSLDSLGTDFSYNEQFF.

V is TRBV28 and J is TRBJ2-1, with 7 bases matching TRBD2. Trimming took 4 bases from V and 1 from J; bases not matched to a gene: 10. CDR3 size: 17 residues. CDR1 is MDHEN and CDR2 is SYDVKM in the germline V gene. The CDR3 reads CASSSLSGSPSYNEQFF. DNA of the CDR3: TGTGCCAGCAGTTCCCTTAGCGGGTCTCCTTCCTACAATGAGCAGTTCTTC.

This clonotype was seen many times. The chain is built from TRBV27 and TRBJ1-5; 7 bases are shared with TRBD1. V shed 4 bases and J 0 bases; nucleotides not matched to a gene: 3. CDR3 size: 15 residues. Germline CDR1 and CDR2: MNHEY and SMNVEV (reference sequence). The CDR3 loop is CASSSTGFSNQPQHF. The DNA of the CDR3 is TGTGCCAGCAGTTCGACAGGGTTTAGCAATCAGCCCCAGCATTTT.

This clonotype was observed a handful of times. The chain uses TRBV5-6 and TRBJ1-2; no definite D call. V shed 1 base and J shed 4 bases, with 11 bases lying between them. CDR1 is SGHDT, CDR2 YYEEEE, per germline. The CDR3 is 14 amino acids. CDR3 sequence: CASSLIGLGYGYTF. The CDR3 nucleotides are TGTGCCAGCAGCTTGATAGGACTCGGCTATGGCTACACCTTC.

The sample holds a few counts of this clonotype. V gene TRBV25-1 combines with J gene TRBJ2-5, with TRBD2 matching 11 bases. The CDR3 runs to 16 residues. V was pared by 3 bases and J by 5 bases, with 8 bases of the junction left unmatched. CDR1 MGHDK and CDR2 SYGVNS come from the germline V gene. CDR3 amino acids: CASSEVAGGPWETQYF. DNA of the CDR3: TGTGCCAGCAGTGAGGTAGCGGGAGGGCCCTGGGAGACCCAGTACTTC. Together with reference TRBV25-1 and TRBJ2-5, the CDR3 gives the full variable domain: EADIYQTPRYLVIGTGKKITLECSQTMGHDKMYWYQQDPGMELHLIHYSYGVNSTEKGDLSSESTVSRIRTEHFPLTLESARPSHTSQYLCASSEVAGGPWETQYFGPGTRLLVL.

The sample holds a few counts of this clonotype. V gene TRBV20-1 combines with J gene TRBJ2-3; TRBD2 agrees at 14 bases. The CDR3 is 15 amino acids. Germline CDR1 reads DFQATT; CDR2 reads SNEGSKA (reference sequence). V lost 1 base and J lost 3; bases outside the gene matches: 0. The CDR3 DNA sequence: TGCAGTGCTAGAGGACTAGCGGGAGGGACAGATACGCAGTATTTT. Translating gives CSARGLAGGTDTQYF.

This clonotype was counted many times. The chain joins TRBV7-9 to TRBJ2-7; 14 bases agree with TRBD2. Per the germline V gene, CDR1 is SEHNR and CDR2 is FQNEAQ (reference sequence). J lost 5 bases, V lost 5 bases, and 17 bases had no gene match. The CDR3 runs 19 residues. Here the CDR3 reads CASSPLTSGRAHSVHEQYF. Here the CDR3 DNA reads TGTGCCAGCAGCCCCCTGACTAGCGGGAGGGCCCACTCCGTCCACGAGCAGTACTTC.

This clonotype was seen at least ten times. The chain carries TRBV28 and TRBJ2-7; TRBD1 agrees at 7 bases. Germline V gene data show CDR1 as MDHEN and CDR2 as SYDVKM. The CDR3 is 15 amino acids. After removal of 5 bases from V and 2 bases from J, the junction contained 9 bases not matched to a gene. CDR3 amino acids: CASSTYTGVTYEQYF. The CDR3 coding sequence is TGTGCCAGCAGTACTTACACAGGGGTCACCTACGAGCAGTACTTC.

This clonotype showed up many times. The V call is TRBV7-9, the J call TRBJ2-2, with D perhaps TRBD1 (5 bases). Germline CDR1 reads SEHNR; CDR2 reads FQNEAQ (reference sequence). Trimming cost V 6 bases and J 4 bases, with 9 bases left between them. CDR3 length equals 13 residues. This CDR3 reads CASRQGVTGELFF. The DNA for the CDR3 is TGTGCCAGCAGGCAGGGTGTCACCGGGGAGCTGTTTTTT. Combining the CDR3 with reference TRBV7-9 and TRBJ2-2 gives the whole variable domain DTGVSQNPRHKITKRGQNVTFRCDPISEHNRLYWYRQTLGQGPEFLTYFQNEAQLEKSRLLSDRFSAERPKGSFSTLEIQRTEQGDSAMYLCASRQGVTGELFFGEGSRLTVL.

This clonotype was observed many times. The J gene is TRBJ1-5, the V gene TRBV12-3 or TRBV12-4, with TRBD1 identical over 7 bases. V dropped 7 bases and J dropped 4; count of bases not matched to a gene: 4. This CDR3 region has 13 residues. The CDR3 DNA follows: TGTGCCAGCACCGGGACAGCAAATCAGCCCCAGCATTTT. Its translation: CASTGTANQPQHF.

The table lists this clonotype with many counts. CDR3 sequence reads: CASKRPGIYEQYF. In DNA form, the CDR3 reads TGTGCCAGCAAGAGGCCGGGAATCTACGAGCAGTACTTC. This chain joins TRBV6-1 and TRBJ2-7; a weak D match, TRBD2 (5 bases). The CDR3 length is 13 residues. V lost 7 bases and J 3 bases, leaving 13 bases between the germline ends. Germline loops: CDR1 MNHNS, CDR2 SASEGT.

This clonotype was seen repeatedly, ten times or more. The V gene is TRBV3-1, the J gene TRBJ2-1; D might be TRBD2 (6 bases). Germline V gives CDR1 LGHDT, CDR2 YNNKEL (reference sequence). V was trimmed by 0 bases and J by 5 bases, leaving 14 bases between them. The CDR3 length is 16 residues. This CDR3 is CASSQDGRSLHNEQFF. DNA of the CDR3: TGTGCCAGCAGCCAAGATGGGAGGTCCCTGCACAATGAGCAGTTCTTC.

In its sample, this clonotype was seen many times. The CDR3 reads CASSSRPGLASTQYF. The DNA of the CDR3 is TGTGCCAGCAGTTCACGTCCGGGACTAGCTAGTACCCAGTACTTC. The V gene is TRBV27, the J gene TRBJ2-5; 9 positions match TRBD2. V lost 4 bases to trimming and J lost 8 bases; unmatched junction nucleotides: 11. Germline V gene data show CDR1 as MNHEY and CDR2 as SMNVEV (reference sequence). The CDR3 contains 15 residues.

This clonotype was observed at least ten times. The CDR3 loop reads CASSPPGSNTEAFF. In DNA form, the CDR3 reads TGTGCCAGCAGTCCTCCAGGGAGTAACACTGAAGCTTTCTTT. The V gene is TRBV27, the J gene TRBJ1-1; D is perhaps TRBD1 (5 bases). Between the trimmed V and J ends, which lost 5 bases and 2 bases, there was a span of 12 bases. From germline, CDR1 is MNHEY and CDR2 SMNVEV (reference sequence). The CDR3 sequence is 14 residues long.